These 25 T cell receptor beta chains were sequenced from one sample in a study of cytomegalovirus exposure and HLA in healthy donors. The PCR used 60 Vbeta and 13 Jbeta primers. TCRdb's copy holds only in-frame clones and misses some; the assay was immunoSEQ multiplex PCR. Of some 200,000 clones in the sample, roughly an eighth are singletons; the top ten hold approximately 7.8%. Sequenced sample: PBMCs. Receptors were obtained from a man between 50 and 59 years old in good health and CMV-seropositive.

The sample holds a few counts of this clone. The chain carries TRBV11-3 and TRBJ2-3; TRBD2 agrees at 9 bases. This CDR3 has 17 amino acids. Germline lookup yields CDR1 SGHNT and CDR2 YENEEA. Trimming removed 1 base from V and 4 bases from J; junction bases left unmatched: 9. This CDR3 is CASSLGTLAGWADTQYF. CDR3 bases: TGTGCCAGCAGCTTAGGGACGCTAGCGGGGTGGGCAGATACGCAGTATTTT.

This clone was found a few times. The chain couples TRBV7-2 to TRBJ2-3, with D perhaps matching TRBD2 (6 bases). This CDR3 comprises 13 residues. Germline lookup yields CDR1 SGHTA and CDR2 FQGNSA. V lost 5 bases and J 4 bases, leaving 10 bases between the germline ends. The CDR3 coding sequence is TGTGCCAGCAGCATACCTAGCGCAGATACGCAGTATTTT. It encodes CASSIPSADTQYF.

The rearrangement links TRBV7-2 to TRBJ1-5; 7 bases are shared with TRBD1. Germline CDR1 reads SGHTA; CDR2 reads FQGNSA. V was pared by 1 base and J by 4 bases, with 4 bases of the junction left unmatched. The length of the CDR3 is 15 residues. The DNA of the CDR3 is TGTGCCAGCAGCTTAGAGCCCAGGGGGAATCAGCCCCAGCATTTT. Protein: CASSLEPRGNQPQHF. Based on the CDR3 plus reference TRBV7-2 and TRBJ1-5, the full variable domain is GAGVSQSPSNKVTEKGKDVELRCDPISGHTALYWYRQSLGQGLEFLIYFQGNSAPDKSGLPSDRFSAERTGGSVSTLTIQRTQQEDSAVYLCASSLEPRGNQPQHFGDGTRLSIL.

The rearrangement uses TRBV6-5 and TRBJ1-5; D perhaps matches TRBD1 (5 bases). CDR1 and CDR2 (germline): MNHEY, SVGAGI. With 3 bases removed from V and 2 bases from J, the gap between germline ends came to 14 bases. CDR3 length equals 16 residues. CDR3 in DNA: TGTGCCAGCAGTTATGGAAGGGGCGCGGGCAATCAGCCCCAGCATTTT. It encodes CASSYGRGAGNQPQHF.

This clone has more than one count but fewer than ten. CDR3 amino acids: CASRHRTGRHYGYTF. Here the CDR3 DNA reads TGTGCCAGCAGACACCGGACAGGGCGGCACTATGGCTACACCTTC. V gene TRBV28 combines with J gene TRBJ1-2, with TRBD1 matching 8 bases. Germline V gene data show CDR1 as MDHEN and CDR2 as SYDVKM. The J segment lost 3 bases and the V segment lost 6 bases, leaving 9 bases of the junction unmatched. The CDR3 has 15 amino acids.

J is TRBJ1-6 and V is TRBV28, with D perhaps matching TRBD1 (5 bases). Trimming removed 1 base from V and 6 bases from J, with 16 bases in between. This CDR3 contains 17 residues. Germline CDR1 is MDHEN and CDR2 is SYDVKM. CDR3 loop: CASSLLTGGDSNSPLHF. The CDR3 coding sequence is TGTGCCAGCAGTTTATTAACAGGTGGGGATTCTAATTCACCCCTCCACTTT.

The chain combines TRBV11-3 with TRBJ2-1, with D perhaps matching TRBD2 (5 bases). Trimming shortened V by 1 base and J by 4 bases, and 5 bases separated the two germline ends. The germline V gene has CDR1 SGHNT and CDR2 YENEEA. There are 13 residues in the CDR3. The CDR3: CASSLAGYNEQFF. CDR3 DNA: TGTGCCAGCAGCTTAGCGGGGTACAATGAGCAGTTCTTC.

This clone has only a few counts. CDR3 amino acids: CASSPGSSGVIPDTQYF. CDR3 DNA sequence: TGTGCCAGCAGCCCCGGATCTAGCGGGGTGATCCCAGATACGCAGTATTTT. The V gene is TRBV11-2, the J gene TRBJ2-3; 9 positions match TRBD2. Germline CDR1 is SGHAT and CDR2 is FQNNGV. The junction had 13 bases not matched to a gene; V was cut back by 5 bases and J by 4 bases. This CDR3 region has 17 residues.

The J gene is TRBJ2-7, the V gene TRBV5-4; D remains unclear. Trimming removed 3 bases from V and 3 bases from J, with 7 bases in between. This CDR3 spans 12 amino acids. Germline V gene sequence: CDR1 SGHNT, CDR2 YYREEE (reference sequence). CDR3 coding DNA: TGTGCCAGCAGCTATGATAACTACGAGCAGTACGTC. Protein sequence: CASSYDNYEQYV.

This clone was seen a few times. This chain uses TRBV27 with TRBJ1-5; D is possibly TRBD1 (5 bases). CDR3 length: 18 residues. Germline V gene lookup returns CDR1 MNHEY and CDR2 SMNVEV (reference sequence). V lost 5 bases and J lost 4, with 24 bases in between. The CDR3 sequence is CASSPGTAYAGGNQPQHF. The CDR3 coding sequence is TGTGCCAGCAGTCCCGGGACGGCCTACGCTGGGGGGAATCAGCCCCAGCATTTT.

This clone was seen a handful of times. The V call is TRBV5-1, the J call TRBJ1-2; a weak D match, TRBD1 (6 bases). With 4 bases removed from V and 7 bases from J, the gap between germline ends came to 17 bases. Germline loops: CDR1 SGHRS, CDR2 YFSETQ. This CDR3 is 14 amino acids long. CDR3 DNA: TGCGCCAGCAGCCTTCAAGTACAGGGTATTGGCTACACCTTC. Amino acid sequence: CASSLQVQGIGYTF. Full variable domain (missing parts from reference TRBV5-1 and TRBJ1-2): KAGVTQTPRYLIKTRGQQVTLSCSPISGHRSVSWYQQTPGQGLQFLFEYFSETQRNKGNFPGRFSGRQFSNSRSEMNVSTLELGDSALYLCASSLQVQGIGYTFGSGTRLTVV.

This clone was detected a few times. One end of the junction fails to match germline, which may point to a read error. The V gene is TRBV7-7, the J gene TRBJ2-5; D possibly corresponds to TRBD1 (6 bases). Germline assignment: CDR1 SSHAT and CDR2 FNYEAQ (reference sequence). There are 15 residues in the CDR3. The CDR3 DNA sequence: TGTGCTAGCAGCTTAGAAATTCCAGGGGATGTGACCCAGTACTTC. Its translation is CASSLEIPGDVTQYF.

This clone was seen once. This rearrangement joins TRBV19 to TRBJ2-6; D might be TRBD1 (5 bases). Trimming removed 9 bases from V and 1 base from J, with 22 bases in between. CDR1 is LNHDA and CDR2 is SQIVND in the germline V gene (reference sequence). The CDR3 is 18 amino acids. CDR3 protein: CASTNIRGWESGANVLTF. The CDR3 DNA is TGTGCCAGCACTAACATTAGGGGATGGGAATCTGGGGCCAACGTCCTGACTTTC.

This clone was observed a few times. The chain is built from TRBV5-4 and TRBJ1-2, with D unresolved. Trimming took 4 bases from V and 4 from J, leaving 14 bases between them. This CDR3 spans 14 amino acids. Germline V lookup: CDR1 SGHNT, CDR2 YYREEE (reference sequence). CDR3 bases: TGTGCCAGCAGCGGAGGGCCGGAGGGCTATGGCTACACCTTC. This codes for CASSGGPEGYGYTF.

Notes on this clone: This CDR3 fails to terminate in the conserved phenylalanine or tryptophan, so it likely reflects a read error. The CDR3, as DNA: TGCGCCAGCAGCTTCGGGGACAACTATGGCTACACCGTC. Translation: CASSFGDNYGYTV. The rearrangement links TRBV5-1 to TRBJ1-2, with D maybe TRBD1 (5 bases). CDR1 and CDR2 from the germline V gene are SGHRS and YFSETQ. This CDR3 has 13 amino acids. The ends were cut back, 2 bases at V and 2 bases at J, with 7 bases in the middle.

This clone was detected only a few times. This sequence joins TRBV6-6 and TRBJ1-2; 9 bases align to TRBD1. The CDR3 contains 13 residues. Germline V CDR1 and CDR2: MNHNY, SVGAGI (reference sequence). The trim removed 3 bases at V and 7 bases at J, leaving 3 bases unmatched. The CDR3 nucleotides are TGTGCCAGCAGTTATGGGACAGGGCTTGGCTACACCTTC. Protein product: CASSYGTGLGYTF.

The CDR3 is CASSLARGRGNTIYF. In nucleotides, the CDR3 is TGCGCCAGCAGCTTGGCCCGGGGGAGAGGAAACACCATATATTTT. V and J are TRBV5-1 and TRBJ1-3, with D maybe TRBD1 (5 bases). Trimming took off 0 bases at V and 4 bases at J, with 11 bases between the two ends. The germline CDR1 and CDR2 sequences are SGHRS and YFSETQ. The CDR3 has 15 residues.

This clone was observed a few times. The rearrangement uses TRBV10-1 and TRBJ2-7; TRBD1 matches 10 bases. CDR1 and CDR2 from the germline V gene are WNHNN and SYGVQD (reference sequence). The ends lost 6 bases at V and 2 bases at J; junction bases unmatched: 4. The CDR3 is 14 residues long. CDR3 protein: CASRGTGDTYEQYV. The DNA for the CDR3 is TGCGCCAGCAGAGGGACAGGGGACACCTACGAGCAGTACGTC.

This clone was recorded a few times. The CDR3 loop is CASSLGDRRSGNTIYF. The CDR3 DNA reads as TGTGCCAGCAGCTTAGGGGACAGGCGCTCTGGAAACACCATATATTTT. This chain uses TRBV7-9 with TRBJ1-3; 8 positions match TRBD1. The trim removed 1 base at V and 0 bases at J, leaving 2 bases unmatched. The CDR3 is 16 amino acids. Germline V gene data show CDR1 as SEHNR and CDR2 as FQNEAQ (reference sequence).

The gene calls are TRBV4-3 and TRBJ1-6; D might be TRBD1 (6 bases). With 0 bases removed from V and 3 bases from J, the gap between germline ends came to 18 bases. The CDR3 spans 19 residues. Germline CDR1 and CDR2: LGHNA and YSLEER. CDR3 DNA sequence: TGCGCCAGCAGCCAAGAACTGTTGGGGGGGGCAGACTATAATTCACCCCTCCACTTT. Translation: CASSQELLGGADYNSPLHF.

In regard to this clone: Other DNA sequences of this sample code for an identical CDR3. This chain joins TRBV5-1 and TRBJ1-2, with a possible D match to TRBD1 (5 bases). The germline V gene encodes CDR1 SGHRS and CDR2 YFSETQ. Trimming removed 3 bases at V and 7 bases at J, with 10 bases between. CDR3 size: 12 residues. The CDR3 region has the DNA TGCGCCAGCAGCTCACCCGGGGGTGGCTACACCTTC. This sequence encodes CASSSPGGGYTF. Based on the CDR3 plus reference TRBV5-1 and TRBJ1-2, the full variable domain is KAGVTQTPRYLIKTRGQQVTLSCSPISGHRSVSWYQQTPGQGLQFLFEYFSETQRNKGNFPGRFSGRQFSNSRSEMNVSTLELGDSALYLCASSSPGGGYTFGSGTRLTVV.

This chain links TRBV12-1 with TRBJ2-3; the listed D gene, TRBD1, was not tested against the DNA. TRBV12-1 is given as a pseudogene. The CDR3 sequence is 15 residues long. CDR3 residues: CASSFRALLTDTQYF. Written as DNA, the CDR3 is TGTGCCAGCAGCTTCAGGGCCCTTCTCACAGATACGCAGTATTTT.

A single count supports this clone. The chain recombines TRBV7-9 with TRBJ1-4; 9 bases are a match to TRBD1. CDR3 size: 15 residues. V trimming: 5 bases; J trimming: 5 bases; junction bases outside the gene matches: 6. The germline V gene encodes CDR1 SEHNR and CDR2 FQNEAQ (reference sequence). This chain's CDR3 is CASSAPGTGNEKLFF. DNA for the CDR3: TGTGCCAGCAGCGCCCCCGGGACAGGGAATGAAAAACTGTTTTTT.

Concerning this clone: At one end, the junction sequence differs from germline, possibly due to a read error. The rearrangement uses TRBV7-7 and TRBJ2-1; 11 nucleotides match TRBD1. CDR3 length equals 15 residues. The V gene's germline CDR1 is SSHAT and CDR2 FNYEAQ (reference sequence). The DNA of the CDR3 is TGTGCTAGCAGCTCTGGGGGACAGGGGGGCAATGAGCAGTTCTTC. This encodes CASSSGGQGGNEQFF. The variable domain in full, completed from reference TRBV7-7 and TRBJ2-1, reads GAGVSQSPRYKVTKRGQDVTLRCDPISSHATLYWYQQALGQGPEFLTYFNYEAQPDKSGLPSDRFSAERPEGSISTLTIQRTEQRDSAMYRCASSSGGQGGNEQFFGPGTRLTVL.

The V gene is TRBV28, the J gene TRBJ1-6, with TRBD1 identical over 7 bases. This CDR3 contains 15 residues. The germline gives CDR1 MDHEN, CDR2 SYDVKM. Unmatched junction bases numbered 10, after V lost 5 bases and J lost 9 bases. The CDR3 nucleotides are TGTGCCAGCAGTACGCCAGTGTCAGGGGGTTCACCCCTCCACTTT. Its translation: CASSTPVSGGSPLHF.